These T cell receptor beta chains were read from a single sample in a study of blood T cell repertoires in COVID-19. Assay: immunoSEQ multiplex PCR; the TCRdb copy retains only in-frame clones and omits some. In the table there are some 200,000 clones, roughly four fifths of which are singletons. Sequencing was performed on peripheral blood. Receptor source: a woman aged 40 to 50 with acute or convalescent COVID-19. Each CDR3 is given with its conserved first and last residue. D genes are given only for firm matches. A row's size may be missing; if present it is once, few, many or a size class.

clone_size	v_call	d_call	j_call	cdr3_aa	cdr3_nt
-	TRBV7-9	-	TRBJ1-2	CASSLTGGANYGYTF	TGTGCCAGCAGCTTAACCGGCGGAGCTAACTATGGCTACACCTTC
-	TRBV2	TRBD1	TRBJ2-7	CASSAGQGPYEQYF	TGTGCCAGCAGTGCCGGACAGGGACCCTACGAGCAGTACTTC
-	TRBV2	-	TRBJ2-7	CASSDGLGREQYF	TGTGCCAGCAGTGACGGCCTGGGGCGGGAGCAGTACTTC
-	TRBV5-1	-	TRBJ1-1	CASSLRSRDTEAFF	TGCGCCAGCAGCTTACGTTCGAGGGACACTGAAGCTTTCTTT
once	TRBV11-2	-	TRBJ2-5	CASSPRRRTQETQYF	TGTGCCAGCAGCCCAAGGAGACGGACTCAAGAGACCCAGTACTTC
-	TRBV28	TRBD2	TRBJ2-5	CASTPGTTETQYF	TGTGCCAGCACTCCCGGGACTACAGAGACCCAGTACTTC
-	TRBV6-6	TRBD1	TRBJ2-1	CASSRDRISVGEQFF	TGTGCCAGCAGTCGGGACAGGATTTCGGTCGGTGAGCAGTTCTTC
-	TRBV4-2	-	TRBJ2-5	CASSQDRGLETQYF	TGTGCCAGCAGCCAAGACAGGGGCCTGGAGACCCAGTACTTC
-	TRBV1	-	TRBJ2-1	CTSSSKREGSYNEQFF	TGCACCAGCAGCTCAAAGCGGGAGGGTAGCTACAATGAGCAGTTCTTC
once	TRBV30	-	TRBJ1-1	CAWRATGSSREAFF	TGTGCCTGGAGAGCCACAGGATCTTCGAGGGAAGCTTTCTTT
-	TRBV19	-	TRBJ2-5	CASSIDPGVETQYF	TGTGCCAGTAGTATAGACCCAGGGGTGGAGACCCAGTACTTC
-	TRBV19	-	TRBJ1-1	CASSPRRGVGTEAFF	TGTGCCAGTAGTCCCAGGAGGGGCGTCGGCACTGAAGCTTTCTTT
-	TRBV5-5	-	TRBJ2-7	CASSLRAITVGDTAYEQYF	TGTGCCAGCAGCTTGCGGGCCATCACAGTAGGGGACACAGCCTACGAGCAGTACTTC
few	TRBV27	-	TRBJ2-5	CASTPSSPQETQYF	TGTGCCAGCACCCCAAGTAGCCCCCAAGAGACCCAGTACTTC
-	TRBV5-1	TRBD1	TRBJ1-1	CASTVTGGTEAFF	TGCGCCAGCACCGTAACAGGGGGCACTGAAGCTTTCTTT
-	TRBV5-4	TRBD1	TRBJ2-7	CASSLGGTGPEQYF	TGTGCCAGCAGCCTCGGTGGGACAGGGCCCGAGCAGTACTTC
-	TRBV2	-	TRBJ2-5	CASKLWAEETQYF	TGTGCCAGCAAGCTCTGGGCAGAAGAGACCCAGTACTTC
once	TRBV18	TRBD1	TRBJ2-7	CASSQGQGAYEQYF	TGTGCCAGCTCCCAGGGACAGGGGGCCTACGAGCAGTACTTC
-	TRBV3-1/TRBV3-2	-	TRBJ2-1	CASSQDVGGGRDDEQFF	TGTGCCAGCAGCCAAGACGTCGGGGGCGGGAGAGATGATGAGCAGTTCTTC
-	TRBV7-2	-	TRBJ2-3	CASSPGRGTDTQYF	TGTGCCAGCAGCCCCGGGCGGGGCACAGATACGCAGTATTTT
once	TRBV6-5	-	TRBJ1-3	CASTEGGGTGNTIYF	TGTGCCAGCACCGAGGGGGGAGGGACAGGAAACACCATATATTTT
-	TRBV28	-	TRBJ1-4	CASRTSGAIEKLFF	TGTGCCAGCAGGACGAGCGGAGCAATAGAAAAACTGTTTTTT
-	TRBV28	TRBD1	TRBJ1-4	CASSSDRGGTNEKLFF	TGTGCCAGCAGCTCGGACAGGGGGGGCACTAATGAAAAACTGTTTTTT
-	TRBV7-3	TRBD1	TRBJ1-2	CASRTGGGYGYTF	TGTGCCAGCCGGACAGGGGGAGGCTATGGCTACACCTTC
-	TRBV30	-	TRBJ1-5	CAWSENSNQPQHF	TGTGCCTGGAGCGAGAATAGCAATCAGCCCCAGCATTTT
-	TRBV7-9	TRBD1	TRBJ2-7	CASIHGQEKYSPYEQYF	TGTGCCAGCATCCACGGACAGGAAAAGTATTCCCCCTACGAGCAGTACTTC
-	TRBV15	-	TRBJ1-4	CATSRLGQLFF	TGTGCCACCAGCAGATTAGGACAGCTGTTTTTT
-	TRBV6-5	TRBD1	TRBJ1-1	CASRLQGAPTEAFF	TGTGCCAGCAGACTACAGGGGGCGCCCACTGAAGCTTTCTTT
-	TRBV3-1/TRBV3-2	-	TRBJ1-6	CASSQGFTVPAGGLHF	TGTGCCAGCAGCCAAGGTTTTACTGTACCGGCTGGGGGGCTCCACTTT
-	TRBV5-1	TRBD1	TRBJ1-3	CASSLFPGQLSGNTIYF	TGCGCCAGCAGCTTATTCCCGGGACAGCTCTCTGGAAACACCATATATTTT
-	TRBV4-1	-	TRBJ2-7	CASSQDLVREPQYF	TGCGCCAGCAGCCAAGATCTGGTGAGGGAGCCACAGTACTTC
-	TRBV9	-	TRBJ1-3	CASSVAEGRGNTIYF	TGTGCCAGCAGCGTAGCTGAGGGTAGAGGAAACACCATATATTTT
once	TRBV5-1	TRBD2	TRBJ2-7	CASSLGTSTDSYEQYF	TGCGCCAGCAGCTTGGGGACTAGCACCGACTCCTACGAGCAGTACTTC
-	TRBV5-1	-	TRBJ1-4	CASSLGQFNEKLFF	TGCGCCAGCAGCTTGGGCCAGTTTAATGAAAAACTGTTTTTT
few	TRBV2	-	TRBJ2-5	CASIINLQETQYF	TGTGCCAGCATTATTAATCTCCAGGAGACCCAGTACTTC